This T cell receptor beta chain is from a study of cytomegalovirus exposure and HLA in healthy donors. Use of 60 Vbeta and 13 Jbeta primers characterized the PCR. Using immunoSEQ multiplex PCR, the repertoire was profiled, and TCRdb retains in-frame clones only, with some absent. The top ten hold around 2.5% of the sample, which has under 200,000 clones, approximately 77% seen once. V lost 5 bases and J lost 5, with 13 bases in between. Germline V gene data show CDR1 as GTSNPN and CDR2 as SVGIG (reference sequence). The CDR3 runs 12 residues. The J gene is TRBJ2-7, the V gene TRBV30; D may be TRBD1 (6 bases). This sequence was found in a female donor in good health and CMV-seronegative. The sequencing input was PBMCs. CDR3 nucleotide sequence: TGTGCCTGGGCACAGGGTCCCAACGAGCAGTACTTC. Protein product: CAWAQGPNEQYF.